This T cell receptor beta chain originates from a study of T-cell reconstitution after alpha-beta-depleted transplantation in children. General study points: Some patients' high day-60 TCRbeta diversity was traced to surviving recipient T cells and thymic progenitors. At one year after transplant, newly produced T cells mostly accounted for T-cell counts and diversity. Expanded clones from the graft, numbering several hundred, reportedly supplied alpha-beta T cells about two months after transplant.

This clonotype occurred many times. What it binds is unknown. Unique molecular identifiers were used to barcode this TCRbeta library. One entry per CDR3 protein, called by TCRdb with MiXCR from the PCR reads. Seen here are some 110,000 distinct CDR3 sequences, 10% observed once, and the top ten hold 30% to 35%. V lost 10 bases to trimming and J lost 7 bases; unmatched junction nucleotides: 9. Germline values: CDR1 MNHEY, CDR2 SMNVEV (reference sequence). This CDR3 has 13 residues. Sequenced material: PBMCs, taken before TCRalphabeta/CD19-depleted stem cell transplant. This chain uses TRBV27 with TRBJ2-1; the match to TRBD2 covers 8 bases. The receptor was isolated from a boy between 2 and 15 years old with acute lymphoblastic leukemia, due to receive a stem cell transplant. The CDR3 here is CATKWGTSNEQFF. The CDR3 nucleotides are TGTGCCACCAAATGGGGGACTAGTAATGAGCAGTTCTTC.